The source of this T cell receptor beta chain is a study of blood T cell repertoires in COVID-19. Only in-frame clones appear in the TCRdb table, and some are missing; sequencing was by immunoSEQ multiplex PCR. The sample shows about 81,000 clones, about 95% of them seen only once. The V gene's germline CDR1 is MNHNS and CDR2 SASEGT. V shed 4 bases and J 7 bases; nucleotides not matched to a gene: 15. The CDR3 loop spans 16 amino acids. Source material: peripheral blood. The genes are TRBV6-1 and TRBJ2-7, with TRBD1 identical over 8 bases. The sequence came from a human donor with active COVID-19. The donor label of this sample is uncertain. CDR3 amino acids: CASSGLFGTGFAEQYF. In DNA, the CDR3 is TGTGCCAGCAGTGGGCTCTTTGGGACAGGCTTCGCGGAGCAGTACTTC.